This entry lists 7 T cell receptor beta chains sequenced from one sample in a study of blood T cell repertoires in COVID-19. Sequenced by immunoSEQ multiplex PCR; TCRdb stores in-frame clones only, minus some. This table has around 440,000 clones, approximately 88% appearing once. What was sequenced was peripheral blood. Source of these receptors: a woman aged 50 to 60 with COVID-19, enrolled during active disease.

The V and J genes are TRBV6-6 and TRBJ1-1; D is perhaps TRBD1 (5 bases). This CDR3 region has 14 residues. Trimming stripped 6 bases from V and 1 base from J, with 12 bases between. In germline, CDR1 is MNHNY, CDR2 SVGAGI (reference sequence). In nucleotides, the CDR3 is TGTGCCAGCAGCCAAGCGGGGGAGAACACTGAAGCTTTCTTT. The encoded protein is CASSQAGENTEAFF.

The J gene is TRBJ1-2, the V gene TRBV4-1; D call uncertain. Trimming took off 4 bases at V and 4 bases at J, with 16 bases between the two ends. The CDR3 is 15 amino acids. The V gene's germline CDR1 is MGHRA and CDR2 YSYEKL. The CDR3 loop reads CASSPRGRGSYGYTF. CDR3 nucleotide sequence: TGCGCCAGCAGCCCCCGTGGGCGGGGATCCTATGGCTACACCTTC.

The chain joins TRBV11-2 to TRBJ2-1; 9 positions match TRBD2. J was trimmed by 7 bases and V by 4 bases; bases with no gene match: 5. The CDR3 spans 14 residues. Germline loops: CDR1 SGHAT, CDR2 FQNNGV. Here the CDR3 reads CASSSGLARNEQFF. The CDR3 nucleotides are TGTGCCAGCAGCTCTGGACTAGCGAGAAATGAGCAGTTCTTC.

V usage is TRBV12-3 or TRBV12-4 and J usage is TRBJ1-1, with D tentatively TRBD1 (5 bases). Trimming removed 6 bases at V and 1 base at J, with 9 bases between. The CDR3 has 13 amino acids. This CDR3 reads CASSGHPNTEAFF. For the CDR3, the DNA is TGTGCCAGCAGCGGACACCCGAACACTGAAGCTTTCTTT.

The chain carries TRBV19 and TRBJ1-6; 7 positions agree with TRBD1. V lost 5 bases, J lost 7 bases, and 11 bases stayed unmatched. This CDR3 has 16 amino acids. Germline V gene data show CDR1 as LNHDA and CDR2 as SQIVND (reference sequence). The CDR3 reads CASSLLPGQPNSPLHF. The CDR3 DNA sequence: TGTGCCAGTAGTTTATTACCGGGACAGCCAAATTCACCCCTCCACTTT. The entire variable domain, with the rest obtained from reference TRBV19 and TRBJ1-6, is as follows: DGGITQSPKYLFRKEGQNVTLSCEQNLNHDAMYWYRQDPGQGLRLIYYSQIVNDFQKGDIAEGYSVSREKKESFPLTVTSAQKNPTAFYLCASSLLPGQPNSPLHFGNGTRLTVT.

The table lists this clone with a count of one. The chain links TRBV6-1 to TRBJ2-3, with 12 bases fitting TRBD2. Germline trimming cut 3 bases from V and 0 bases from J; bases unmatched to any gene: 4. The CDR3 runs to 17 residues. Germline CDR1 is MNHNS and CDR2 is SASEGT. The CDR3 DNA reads TGTGCCAGCAGTGAGCTAGCGGGGGGGACTAGCACAGATACGCAGTATTTT. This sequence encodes CASSELAGGTSTDTQYF.

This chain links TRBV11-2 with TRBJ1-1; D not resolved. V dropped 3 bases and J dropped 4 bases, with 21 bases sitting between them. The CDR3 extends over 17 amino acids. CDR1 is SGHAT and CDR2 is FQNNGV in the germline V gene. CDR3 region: CASSLNGASPRGTEAFF. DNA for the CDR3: TGTGCCAGCAGCTTGAACGGCGCATCCCCCCGCGGCACTGAAGCTTTCTTT. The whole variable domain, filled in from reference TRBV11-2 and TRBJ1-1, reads EAGVAQSPRYKIIEKRQSVAFWCNPISGHATLYWYQQILGQGPKLLIQFQNNGVVDDSQLPKDRFSAERLKGVDSTLKIQPAKLEDSAVYLCASSLNGASPRGTEAFFGQGTRLTVV.